The next 25 T cell receptor beta chains were all read from a single sample in a study of T-cell memory formation after mild COVID-19. A single record per CDR3 protein comes from TCRdb applying MiXCR to the 5' RACE reads. The sample lists about 600,000 distinct CDR3 sequences; about a fifth were seen once. The sequenced material came from PBMCs or a T cell subset sorted from them (not recorded which). These receptors all come from an adult woman who had mild COVID-19 (a few samples of this study predate the infection). Cell type and time point are not known.

V is TRBV20-1 and J is TRBJ1-4; D unresolved. V lost 1 base to trimming and J lost 6 bases, with 12 bases between them. The CDR3 is 14 amino acids. CDR1 and CDR2 from the germline V gene are DFQATT and SNEGSKA (reference sequence). The chain's CDR3 is CSARAPRYHEKLFF. The CDR3 coding sequence is TGCAGTGCTAGAGCGCCCAGGTATCATGAAAAACTGTTTTTT.

Many counts were recorded for this clonotype. The V and J genes are TRBV6-2 or TRBV6-3 and TRBJ2-2; 12 bases match TRBD2. The CDR3 loop spans 17 amino acids. With V trimmed by 5 bases and J by 2 bases, 6 bases remained unmatched. Germline CDR1 is MNHEY and CDR2 is SVGEGT. The CDR3 protein is CASSRGLAGPNTGELFF. The CDR3, as DNA: TGTGCCAGCAGTCGCGGACTAGCGGGACCTAACACCGGGGAGCTGTTTTTT.

The CDR3 loop reads CASSLATGARNEQFF. Written as DNA, the CDR3 is TGTGCCAGCAGCTTAGCGACGGGGGCCAGAAATGAGCAGTTCTTC. V gene TRBV7-3 combines with J gene TRBJ2-1; the D call may be TRBD1 or TRBD2 (6 bases each). Germline CDR1 SGHTA, CDR2 FQGTGA. This CDR3 has 15 residues. Deletions cut 2 bases from V and 7 bases from J, with 15 bases between.

The genes are TRBV7-2 and TRBJ2-1; 9 bases are a match to TRBD2. Unmatched junction bases numbered 7, after V lost 0 bases and J lost 4 bases. This CDR3 is built from 17 residues. Germline loops: CDR1 SGHTA, CDR2 FQGNSA. In DNA, the CDR3 is TGTGCCAGCAGCTTAGCGGGAACTAGCGGGCGATACAATGAGCAGTTCTTC. It codes for CASSLAGTSGRYNEQFF.

The gene calls are TRBV9 and TRBJ2-7; TRBD2 matches at 11 bases. Trimming at V came to 3 bases and at J to 10 bases, leaving 6 bases not matched to a gene. Germline V gene data show CDR1 as SGDLS and CDR2 as YYNGEE. This CDR3 has 13 residues. In DNA form, the CDR3 reads TGTGCCAGCAGCGCTTATAGCGGGAGGGCACAGTACTTC. Encoded protein: CASSAYSGRAQYF.

Only a few counts were recorded for this clonotype. The genes are TRBV20-1 and TRBJ2-7; TRBD1 matches at 9 bases. This CDR3 has 14 residues. Trimming removed 2 bases from V and 6 bases from J; junction bases left unmatched: 8. Germline loops: CDR1 DFQATT, CDR2 SNEGSKA (reference sequence). CDR3 DNA sequence: TGCAGTGCTAGAAGGACAGGGGTAGGGCGCGAGCAGTACTTC. Amino acids: CSARRTGVGREQYF.

This clonotype was observed a handful of times. The chain links TRBV7-8 to TRBJ2-7, with TRBD1 as a possible D gene (5 bases). Germline CDR1 and CDR2: SGHVS and FQNEAQ. The CDR3 is 14 amino acids. With 0 bases removed from V and 3 bases from J, the gap between germline ends came to 9 bases. The DNA for the CDR3 is TGTGCCAGCAGCTTAGCCGCGGACAACTACGAGCAGTACTTC. The encoded protein is CASSLAADNYEQYF.

This clonotype has more than one count but fewer than ten. This chain links TRBV27 with TRBJ2-7; no definite D call. The CDR3 covers 15 residues. The germline gives CDR1 MNHEY, CDR2 SMNVEV (reference sequence). V lost 0 bases to trimming and J lost 4 bases, with 13 bases between them. The DNA for the CDR3 is TGTGCCAGCAGTTTATCGGCCGTAGGCGGTTACGAGCAGTACTTC. Its protein product is CASSLSAVGGYEQYF.

The chain uses TRBV20-1 and TRBJ2-5, with 8 bases aligning to TRBD2. CDR3 length equals 15 residues. The V gene's germline CDR1 is DFQATT and CDR2 SNEGSKA (reference sequence). V lost 3 bases to trimming and J lost 5 bases; unmatched junction nucleotides: 11. The CDR3 DNA follows: TGCAGTGCTAGGACGCCGGGGACTAGAGGGGAGACCCAGTACTTC. Translated, it gives CSARTPGTRGETQYF.

V gene TRBV4-3 combines with J gene TRBJ2-7; D is tentatively TRBD1 or TRBD2 (6 bases each). The V and J ends lost 3 bases and 7 bases respectively, with 16 bases between them. The V gene's germline CDR1 is LGHNA and CDR2 YSLEER. The CDR3 spans 14 residues. The CDR3 bases are TGCGCCAGCAGCCATCAAGGAGGGGGAGAGGAGCAGTACTTC. Encoded protein: CASSHQGGGEEQYF.

This chain joins TRBV18 and TRBJ2-7, with D tentatively TRBD2 (6 bases). CDR3 length: 13 residues. Looked up from germline, CDR1 is KGHSH and CDR2 is LQKENI. V was clipped by 2 bases and J by 3 bases, with 8 bases between them. The CDR3 DNA follows: TGTGCCAGCTCACCAGTGCGGGACTACGAGCAGTACTTC. Translating it yields CASSPVRDYEQYF.

This chain links TRBV9 with TRBJ1-1; 7 bases align to TRBD1. There are 12 residues in the CDR3. The trim removed 3 bases at V and 6 bases at J, leaving 2 bases unmatched. Per the germline V gene, CDR1 is SGDLS and CDR2 is YYNGEE. The CDR3 loop is CASSGTGPEAFF. In DNA form, the CDR3 reads TGTGCCAGCAGCGGGACAGGCCCTGAAGCTTTCTTT.

This clonotype was found a few times. In nucleotides, the CDR3 is TGTGCCAGCAGCGTAGAGTCGAGCCCAGGAGGGGATACGCAGTATTTT. Its translation is CASSVESSPGGDTQYF. J is TRBJ2-3 and V is TRBV9; a possible D gene is TRBD2 (6 bases). The CDR3 extends over 16 amino acids. CDR1 and CDR2 from the germline V gene are SGDLS and YYNGEE. The germline V and J ends were trimmed by 0 bases and 6 bases, with 17 bases remaining between them.

This clonotype showed up just a few times. The chain uses TRBV11-2 and TRBJ1-1, with D uncertain. The CDR3 is 15 residues long. The V and J ends lost 3 bases and 2 bases respectively, with 13 bases between them. Germline lookup yields CDR1 SGHAT and CDR2 FQNNGV. The CDR3 region has the DNA TGTGCCAGCAGCTTTACCGTGGGAATTAACACTGAAGCTTTCTTT. Amino acids: CASSFTVGINTEAFF.

This clonotype appeared a few times. The chain has TRBV5-4 and TRBJ1-1, with 7 bases identical to TRBD1. Per the germline V gene, CDR1 is SGHNT and CDR2 is YYREEE (reference sequence). V dropped 0 bases and J dropped 10; count of bases not matched to a gene: 6. The CDR3 covers 13 residues. CDR3 region: CASSLALQGGAFF. The CDR3 nucleotides read TGTGCCAGCAGCTTGGCCTTGCAGGGGGGAGCTTTCTTT. Full variable domain (outside the CDR3, taken from reference TRBV5-4 and TRBJ1-1): ETGVTQSPTHLIKTRGQQVTLRCSSQSGHNTVSWYQQALGQGPQFIFQYYREEENGRGNFPPRFSGLQFPNYSSELNVNALELDDSALYLCASSLALQGGAFFGQGTRLTVV.

The CDR3 DNA follows: TGTGCCAGCAGCTCAGGAGGGGCCCTCACCACAGATACGCAGTATTTT. It encodes CASSSGGALTTDTQYF. The chain links TRBV5-4 to TRBJ2-3; weak D call: TRBD2 (6 bases). V was cut by 3 bases and J by 2 bases, with 16 bases left in between. CDR3 size: 16 residues. Germline V gene data show CDR1 as SGHNT and CDR2 as YYREEE (reference sequence). The whole variable domain, remainder taken from reference TRBV5-4 and TRBJ2-3, is ETGVTQSPTHLIKTRGQQVTLRCSSQSGHNTVSWYQQALGQGPQFIFQYYREEENGRGNFPPRFSGLQFPNYSSELNVNALELDDSALYLCASSSGGALTTDTQYFGPGTRLTVL.

V and J are TRBV4-2 and TRBJ2-2, with a weak D call TRBD1 (6 bases). The CDR3 is 16 amino acids. V shed 1 base and J shed 4 bases, with 13 bases lying between them. The germline CDR1 and CDR2 sequences are LGHNA and YNFKEQ. The CDR3 loop reads CASSQAAGVGTGELFF. The DNA for the CDR3 is TGTGCCAGCAGCCAAGCCGCAGGGGTCGGCACCGGGGAGCTGTTTTTT.

The V gene is TRBV6-2 or TRBV6-3, the J gene TRBJ2-3; TRBD2 is a possible D gene (5 bases). Trimming removed 2 bases from V and 2 bases from J, with 11 bases in between. CDR1 MNHEY and CDR2 SVGEGT come from the germline V gene. This CDR3 spans 15 amino acids. The CDR3 nucleotides read TGTGCCAGCAGTTACGAGGGTAGGGCCACAGATACGCAGTATTTT. Translated, it gives CASSYEGRATDTQYF.

This clonotype was recorded a few times. The rearrangement uses TRBV12-3 or TRBV12-4 and TRBJ2-3; TRBD2 matches at 9 bases. J gave up 2 bases and V 6 bases, and 6 bases lay outside the gene matches. The CDR3 runs 15 residues. CDR3 in amino acids: CASSLTSGLTDTQYF. CDR3 bases: TGTGCCAGCAGCCTGACTAGCGGACTCACAGATACGCAGTATTTT.

J is TRBJ1-1 and V is TRBV20-1; D gene uncertain. The germline V gene has CDR1 DFQATT and CDR2 SNEGSKA (reference sequence). This CDR3 region has 14 residues. DNA of the CDR3: TGCAGCGGCTATGTGGCGGGGTCGAACACTGAAGCTTTCTTT. Translating gives CSGYVAGSNTEAFF.

The chain's CDR3 is CASSPWTGQGGPQHF. The CDR3 DNA reads as TGTGCCAGCAGCCCGTGGACAGGCCAAGGGGGGCCCCAGCATTTT. The chain carries TRBV4-2 and TRBJ1-5; 7 bases are a match to TRBD1. CDR3 size: 15 residues. CDR1 and CDR2 (germline): LGHNA, YNFKEQ. V gave up 4 bases and J gave up 9 bases; unmatched junction bases: 12.

The chain links TRBV5-4 to TRBJ1-1; no clear D gene. CDR1 and CDR2 from the germline V gene are SGHNT and YYREEE (reference sequence). The CDR3 totals 16 residues. V was pared by 2 bases and J by 0 bases, with 14 bases between. This CDR3 is CASSLRRALMNTEAFF. CDR3 nucleotides: TGTGCCAGCAGCTTAAGGCGGGCCCTCATGAACACTGAAGCTTTCTTT. The full variable domain, its missing parts supplied by reference TRBV5-4 and TRBJ1-1, is ETGVTQSPTHLIKTRGQQVTLRCSSQSGHNTVSWYQQALGQGPQFIFQYYREEENGRGNFPPRFSGLQFPNYSSELNVNALELDDSALYLCASSLRRALMNTEAFFGQGTRLTVV.

This chain links TRBV5-5 with TRBJ2-5, with a weak D call TRBD1 (6 bases). The CDR3 is made up of 17 amino acids. CDR1 is SGHKS, CDR2 YYEKEE, per germline (reference sequence). V lost 0 bases, J lost 1 base, and 16 bases lay in between. This CDR3 is CASSLVFNQGSQETQYF. CDR3 sequence (DNA): TGTGCCAGCAGCTTGGTTTTTAACCAGGGGAGCCAAGAGACCCAGTACTTC.

Here the CDR3 DNA reads TGTGCCAGCAGTAGGAGGGTTCCTGGAAACACCATATATTTT. It translates to CASSRRVPGNTIYF. The gene calls are TRBV27 and TRBJ1-3; D uncertain. Trimming removed 5 bases at V and 2 bases at J, with 10 bases between. Germline CDR1 reads MNHEY; CDR2 reads SMNVEV (reference sequence). There are 14 residues in the CDR3.

The CDR3 spells CASSLRRVNEKLFF. The CDR3 region has the DNA TGTGCCAGCAGCTTACGGCGGGTTAATGAAAAACTGTTTTTT. This rearrangement joins TRBV7-8 to TRBJ1-4; D is unclear. From germline, CDR1 is SGHVS and CDR2 FQNEAQ. CDR3 length equals 14 residues. V lost 2 bases, J lost 4 bases, and 8 bases lay in between.